The sample holds one count of the clone carrying this T cell receptor (beta chain). From germline, CDR1 is SGHVS and CDR2 FNYEAQ. Trimming left V 3 bases short and J 1 base short, with 9 bases between. This CDR3 is built from 14 residues. This sample was included in a study of blood T cell repertoires in COVID-19. On the study more broadly: Collection of acute and convalescent COVID-19 samples took place in the United States, Italy and Spain. The analysed material was cDNA or gDNA that came from T cells, B-cell-depleted T cells, or PBMCs.

Authors' methods: Amplification of reference gene primers provided the estimated nucleated cell counts. TCRdb's table, derived via immunoSEQ multiplex PCR, lists solely in-frame clones and lacks some. Clone size and V and J calls were adopted from that table, with D and trimming inferred from the DNA. The table includes about 77,000 clones, 90% detected once. The sequenced sample was peripheral blood. This chain joins TRBV7-6 and TRBJ1-1; no definite D call. The origin of this receptor is a woman of 80 years or more with active or convalescent COVID-19. The CDR3 DNA reads as TGTGCCAGCAGCTTCCACGGAGAGAACACTGAAGCTTTCTTT. This sequence encodes CASSFHGENTEAFF.